The next 29 T cell receptor beta chains were all read from a single sample in a study of beta chain features in type 1 diabetes. Points from the study as a whole: Within each of all four CD4+ subsets, Type 1 diabetes patients had TCRB CDR3s that were moderately but significantly shorter.

Reverse transcription of all isolated RNA meant that expressed TCRB transcripts were sequenced. The data were produced by immunoSEQ multiplex PCR, yet TCRdb's version contains in-frame clones alone and is incomplete. The sample carries over 40,000 clones, approximately 61% recorded once. Their antigens remain unidentified. Material for sequencing was Tregs from blood. The receptors originated from a man under 40 with type 1 diabetes. Some clones in this sample may be carry-over from other donors' samples.

The rearrangement uses TRBV5-4 and TRBJ2-7; D might be TRBD1 (6 bases). The CDR3 has 14 residues. Germline CDR1 reads SGHNT; CDR2 reads YYREEE (reference sequence). The ends were cut back, 0 bases at V and 2 bases at J, with 9 bases in the middle. DNA of the CDR3: TGTGCCAGCAGCTTGGTGGGACAAGCCTACGAGCAGTACTTC. Encoded protein: CASSLVGQAYEQYF.

This sequence joins TRBV7-9 and TRBJ2-1; 7 nucleotides line up with TRBD2. Germline V gene sequence: CDR1 SEHNR, CDR2 FQNEAQ (reference sequence). V was clipped by 3 bases and J by 5 bases; unmatched bases: 7. The CDR3 is made up of 15 amino acids. The CDR3 reads CASSLDGTTHNEQFF. The CDR3 nucleotides read TGTGCCAGCAGCTTGGACGGGACTACCCACAATGAGCAGTTCTTC.

V usage is TRBV5-6 and J usage is TRBJ2-1; TRBD2 matches at 8 bases. With V trimmed by 1 base and J by 8 bases, 2 bases remained unmatched. The CDR3 is 13 amino acids. The germline gives CDR1 SGHDT, CDR2 YYEEEE. CDR3 DNA sequence: TGTGCCAGCAGCTTGCGGGGGGGGGATGAGCAGTTCTTC. Its translation is CASSLRGGDEQFF.

The V call is TRBV7-6, the J call TRBJ2-5, with TRBD2 identical over 10 bases. The CDR3 has 16 residues. CDR1 and CDR2 (germline): SGHVS, FNYEAQ. J lost 5 bases, V lost 3 bases, and 9 bases had no gene match. CDR3 in DNA: TGTGCCAGCAGCTTTGTCTCAGCGGGGGGGCGGGAGACCCAGTACTTC. Translated, it gives CASSFVSAGGRETQYF. Combining the CDR3 with reference TRBV7-6 and TRBJ2-5 gives the whole variable domain GAGVSQSPRYKVTKRGQDVALRCDPISGHVSLYWYRQALGQGPEFLTYFNYEAQQDKSGLPNDRFSAERPEGSISTLTIQRTEQRDSAMYRCASSFVSAGGRETQYFGPGTRLLVL.

The chain joins TRBV7-2 to TRBJ1-2, with D hard to call. The V gene's germline CDR1 is SGHTA and CDR2 FQGNSA. V lost 0 bases and J lost 2, with 7 bases in between. The CDR3 totals 14 residues. The CDR3 sequence: CASSLAPGNYGYTF. The CDR3 region has the DNA TGTGCCAGCAGCTTAGCCCCGGGGAACTATGGCTACACCTTC.

In DNA form, the CDR3 reads TGTGCCAGCAGCGTGACTAGCGGGGGGGGTAGCACAGATACGCAGTATTTT. It encodes CASSVTSGGGSTDTQYF. This chain uses TRBV7-8 with TRBJ2-3, with 14 bases aligning to TRBD2. Germline CDR1 is SGHVS and CDR2 is FQNEAQ. The CDR3 runs 17 residues. V was clipped by 5 bases and J by 0 bases; unmatched bases: 4.

V usage is TRBV7-3 and J usage is TRBJ2-1; the D gene is possibly TRBD1 (5 bases). The V and J ends lost 3 bases and 5 bases respectively, with 8 bases between them. This CDR3 has 13 residues. CDR1 and CDR2 (germline): SGHTA, FQGTGA. The CDR3 region is CASSLGPNNEQFF. DNA for the CDR3: TGTGCCAGCAGCTTGGGGCCGAACAATGAGCAGTTCTTC.

This clone was observed a single time. This sequence joins TRBV12-5 and TRBJ2-7, with D maybe TRBD1 (5 bases). The CDR3 spans 17 residues. The V end lost 6 bases, the J end lost 2 bases, and 23 bases lay between the germline ends. Per germline, CDR1 LGHNT and CDR2 FRNRAP. Here the CDR3 DNA reads TGTGCTAGTGGCCACGAGCAGGGAATACAGCCCGCCTACGAGCAGTACTTC. Encoded protein: CASGHEQGIQPAYEQYF.

The CDR3 is CATSRAGTETQYF. Written as DNA, the CDR3 is TGTGCCACCAGCAGAGCGGGAACCGAGACCCAGTACTTC. The chain combines TRBV15 with TRBJ2-5, with D maybe TRBD2 (5 bases). V shed 1 base and J shed 5 bases, with 8 bases lying between them. The CDR3 runs to 13 residues. Germline CDR1 LNHNV, CDR2 YYDKDF (reference sequence).

The genes are TRBV7-6 and TRBJ1-3; TRBD1 might be the D (6 bases). Germline loops: CDR1 SGHVS, CDR2 FNYEAQ. V lost 5 bases and J lost 0, with 14 bases in between. This CDR3 has 16 residues. The CDR3 DNA sequence: TGTGCCAGCAGCCAGGGAGGGACAAGCTCTGGAAACACCATATATTTT. Its protein is CASSQGGTSSGNTIYF.

This CDR3 is CAISPGTSGGVPQETQYF. The DNA of the CDR3 is TGTGCCATCAGCCCCGGGACTAGCGGGGGGGTACCGCAAGAGACCCAGTACTTC. The chain has TRBV10-3 and TRBJ2-5; TRBD2 matches 16 bases. Germline loops: CDR1 ENHRY, CDR2 SYGVKD. J lost 2 bases, V lost 6 bases, and 9 bases had no gene match. This CDR3 is built from 18 residues.

The chain uses TRBV30 and TRBJ2-1, with 11 bases lining up with TRBD2. Per the germline V gene, CDR1 is GTSNPN and CDR2 is SVGIG (reference sequence). V shed 2 bases, J shed 3 bases, and the junction held 9 bases outside the gene matches. The CDR3 extends over 17 amino acids. CDR3: CAWSLNLAGGLYNEQFF. CDR3 sequence (DNA): TGTGCCTGGAGTTTAAACCTAGCGGGGGGCCTCTACAATGAGCAGTTCTTC.

This rearrangement joins TRBV29-1 to TRBJ2-5, with no clear D. The CDR3 sequence is 10 residues long. Germline V CDR1 and CDR2: SQVTM, ANQGSEA. V dropped 7 bases and J dropped 3 bases, with 6 bases sitting between them. Written as DNA, the CDR3 is TGCAGCGCTTCGGAAGAGACCCAGTACTTC. Translated: CSASEETQYF.

The chain is built from TRBV28 and TRBJ2-5; the match to TRBD2 covers 12 bases. J was trimmed by 4 bases and V by 5 bases; bases with no gene match: 8. The germline CDR1 and CDR2 sequences are MDHEN and SYDVKM. There are 16 residues in the CDR3. In DNA form, the CDR3 reads TGTGCCAGCAGTCCATCAGGGACTAGCGGGTTAGAGACCCAGTACTTC. Amino acids: CASSPSGTSGLETQYF. Combining the CDR3 with reference TRBV28 and TRBJ2-5 gives the whole variable domain DVKVTQSSRYLVKRTGEKVFLECVQDMDHENMFWYRQDPGLGLRLIYFSYDVKMKEKGDIPEGYSVSREKKERFSLILESASTNQTSMYLCASSPSGTSGLETQYFGPGTRLLVL.

The gene calls are TRBV19 and TRBJ2-2, with 8 nucleotides matching TRBD1. Germline loops: CDR1 LNHDA, CDR2 SQIVND (reference sequence). CDR3 length: 15 residues. J gave up 5 bases and V 5 bases, and 7 bases lay outside the gene matches. DNA for the CDR3: TGTGCCAGTAGTCTTTGGACAGGGCGGACCGGGGAGCTGTTTTTT. Translation: CASSLWTGRTGELFF.

V gene TRBV7-3 combines with J gene TRBJ2-1; 9 positions match TRBD2. Germline V gene sequence: CDR1 SGHTA, CDR2 FQGTGA. This CDR3 has 15 amino acids. J gave up 2 bases and V 5 bases, and 4 bases lay outside the gene matches. In nucleotides, the CDR3 is TGTGCCAGCAGCGCCCGACTAGCGGCCTACAATGAGCAGTTCTTC. It translates to CASSARLAAYNEQFF.

The V gene is TRBV28, the J gene TRBJ1-4, with 7 bases matching TRBD1. With 9 bases clipped from V and 0 bases from J, the junction kept 13 bases outside the gene matches. Germline CDR1 MDHEN, CDR2 SYDVKM. CDR3 size: 17 residues. The CDR3 reads CARRQGFMIATNEKLFF. The CDR3 DNA sequence: TGTGCCAGGAGACAGGGCTTTATGATTGCAACTAATGAAAAACTGTTTTTT.

By sample fraction, this clone is medium-sized (0.01 to 0.1%). The chain links TRBV18 to TRBJ2-2; D is unclear. Per germline, CDR1 KGHSH and CDR2 LQKENI. CDR3 size: 12 residues. Between the trimmed V and J ends, which lost 6 bases and 1 base, there was a span of 3 bases. The CDR3 DNA sequence: TGTGCCAGCTCCCTGAACACCGGGGAGCTGTTTTTT. This codes for CASSLNTGELFF.

This clone was seen a few times. The same CDR3 also results from other DNA sequences found in this sample. This rearrangement joins TRBV6-6 to TRBJ1-5, with 8 bases fitting TRBD1. V dropped 0 bases and J dropped 5; count of bases not matched to a gene: 6. The CDR3 extends over 16 amino acids. CDR1 and CDR2 (germline): MNHNY, SVGAGI (reference sequence). The CDR3 nucleotides are TGTGCCAGCAGTTACTCCCTAGGACAGGGAGATCAGCCCCAGCATTTT. It encodes CASSYSLGQGDQPQHF.

The count of this clone is one. The chain's CDR3 is CASSYYEQGFNGYTF. In DNA, the CDR3 is TGTGCCAGCAGTTACTACGAACAGGGATTTAATGGCTACACCTTC. This sequence joins TRBV7-9 and TRBJ1-2, with D possibly TRBD1 on 6 matching bases. The CDR3 is made up of 15 amino acids. The germline V gene has CDR1 SEHNR and CDR2 FQNEAQ (reference sequence). The V end lost 6 bases, the J end lost 6 bases, and 20 bases lay between the germline ends.

The chain joins TRBV9 to TRBJ2-3, with D maybe TRBD2 (6 bases). Germline CDR1 reads SGDLS; CDR2 reads YYNGEE. The CDR3 extends over 16 amino acids. Trimming shortened V by 4 bases and J by 1 base, and 16 bases separated the two germline ends. The CDR3 DNA reads as TGTGCCAGCAGCCCCCGCGGGGTACCTGGCACAGATACGCAGTATTTT. Protein sequence: CASSPRGVPGTDTQYF.

This clone appeared a single time. The chain carries TRBV7-2 and TRBJ2-1, with D possibly TRBD2 on 5 matching bases. This CDR3 is 11 amino acids long. The germline CDR1 and CDR2 sequences are SGHTA and FQGNSA. Between the trimmed V and J ends, which lost 7 bases and 10 bases, there was a span of 11 bases. The CDR3 sequence is CASTYRGEQFF. The DNA of the CDR3 is TGTGCCAGCACGTACCGAGGGGAGCAGTTCTTC. The full variable domain, completed using reference TRBV7-2 and TRBJ2-1, is GAGVSQSPSNKVTEKGKDVELRCDPISGHTALYWYRQSLGQGLEFLIYFQGNSAPDKSGLPSDRFSAERTGGSVSTLTIQRTQQEDSAVYLCASTYRGEQFFGPGTRLTVL.

The V call is TRBV7-6, the J call TRBJ2-5; 9 bases match TRBD2. Trimming at V came to 5 bases and at J to 4 bases, leaving 20 bases not matched to a gene. The CDR3 is made up of 19 amino acids. Germline CDR1 is SGHVS and CDR2 is FNYEAQ. CDR3 protein: CASSPNIMIAGVLRETQYF. The CDR3 nucleotides read TGTGCCAGCAGCCCCAATATTATGATAGCGGGGGTGCTAAGAGAGACCCAGTACTTC.

This clone came up once. The chain recombines TRBV6-1 with TRBJ2-1; 13 bases match TRBD2. The germline V gene encodes CDR1 MNHNS and CDR2 SASEGT. The CDR3 totals 16 residues. The V segment lost 3 bases and the J segment 8 bases; nucleotides outside the gene matches: 7. For the CDR3, the DNA is TGTGCCAGCAGTGAGGCGACTAGCGGGGGGTTCGATGAGCAGTTCTTC. It translates to CASSEATSGGFDEQFF.

The chain combines TRBV5-1 with TRBJ2-1; 8 nucleotides match TRBD1. Germline V gives CDR1 SGHRS, CDR2 YFSETQ. This CDR3 contains 18 residues. Losses at the gene ends were 0 bases for V and 3 bases for J; bases not matched to a gene: 11. The CDR3 protein is CASSLGSHGTGIYNEQFF. CDR3 DNA: TGCGCCAGCAGCTTGGGGAGTCATGGGACAGGAATCTACAATGAGCAGTTCTTC. The full variable domain, rest sourced from reference TRBV5-1 and TRBJ2-1, is KAGVTQTPRYLIKTRGQQVTLSCSPISGHRSVSWYQQTPGQGLQFLFEYFSETQRNKGNFPGRFSGRQFSNSRSEMNVSTLELGDSALYLCASSLGSHGTGIYNEQFFGPGTRLTVL.

The sample holds one count of this clone. This sequence joins TRBV9 and TRBJ1-5; D gene unclear. Per germline, CDR1 SGDLS and CDR2 YYNGEE. This CDR3 contains 14 residues. The V and J ends lost 1 base and 7 bases respectively, with 12 bases between them. CDR3 loop: CASSVFAGPQPQHF. The DNA for the CDR3 is TGTGCCAGCAGCGTATTTGCAGGCCCCCAGCCCCAGCATTTT. Looking up the rest from reference TRBV9 and TRBJ1-5 gives the full variable domain: DSGVTQTPKHLITATGQRVTLRCSPRSGDLSVYWYQQSLDQGLQFLIQYYNGEERAKGNILERFSAQQFPDLHSELNLSSLELGDSALYFCASSVFAGPQPQHFGDGTRLSIL.

This clone has more than one count but fewer than ten. This rearrangement joins TRBV7-2 to TRBJ2-1; 8 nucleotides agree with TRBD1. Germline V gene lookup returns CDR1 SGHTA and CDR2 FQGNSA. The CDR3 has 12 residues. With V trimmed by 5 bases and J by 10 bases, 4 bases remained unmatched. The CDR3 nucleotides are TGTGCCAGCAGCCCAAGGACAGGGGAGCAGTTCTTC. Amino acid sequence: CASSPRTGEQFF.

This chain links TRBV5-4 with TRBJ1-1; possibly TRBD1 for D (6 bases). V lost 5 bases, J lost 5 bases, and 13 bases lay in between. CDR3 length: 13 residues. CDR1 is SGHNT, CDR2 YYREEE, per germline (reference sequence). CDR3 coding DNA: TGTGCCAGCAGGGAACAGGGTGGAACTGAAGCTTTCTTT. Its protein product is CASREQGGTEAFF.

CDR3 residues: CASSVRYEQYF. CDR3 DNA sequence: TGTGCCAGCAGTGTGCGCTACGAGCAGTACTTC. V usage is TRBV2 and J usage is TRBJ2-7; D unclear. The CDR3 loop spans 11 amino acids. From germline, CDR1 is SNHLY and CDR2 FYNNEI. The germline V and J ends were trimmed by 4 bases and 3 bases, with 4 bases remaining between them.